This entry lists 10 T cell receptor beta chains sequenced from one sample in a study of T cell repertoires in cytomegalovirus infection. One entry per CDR3 protein, called by TCRdb with MiXCR from the reads. The repertoire has under 200,000 distinct CDR3 sequences, roughly 9.8% of them found once; the top ten carry approximately 4.6%. Sequenced sample: PBMCs. Source of these receptors: a human donor in good health (CMV status not recorded). Some clones in this sample may be carry-over from other donors' samples.

The V and J genes are TRBV7-9 and TRBJ1-4, with 9 bases that match TRBD1. The CDR3 is 18 residues long. Germline trimming cut 5 bases from V and 8 bases from J; bases unmatched to any gene: 18. The germline gives CDR1 SEHNR, CDR2 FQNEAQ (reference sequence). The CDR3 DNA follows: TGTGCCAGCAGCGGGGGGACAGGGTTAGGGACCATAGGGGAAAAACTGTTTTTT. Its translation is CASSGGTGLGTIGEKLFF. Full variable domain (outside the CDR3, taken from reference TRBV7-9 and TRBJ1-4): DTGVSQNPRHKITKRGQNVTFRCDPISEHNRLYWYRQTLGQGPEFLTYFQNEAQLEKSRLLSDRFSAERPKGSFSTLEIQRTEQGDSAMYLCASSGGTGLGTIGEKLFFGSGTQLSVL.

V usage is TRBV28 and J usage is TRBJ2-3, with D perhaps matching TRBD1 (5 bases). Germline CDR1 reads MDHEN; CDR2 reads SYDVKM. The CDR3 extends over 14 amino acids. The V end lost 8 bases, the J end lost 0 bases, and 12 bases lay between the germline ends. CDR3 in amino acids: CASQPQGSTDTQYF. DNA for the CDR3: TGTGCCAGCCAACCCCAGGGTAGCACAGATACGCAGTATTTT.

This clonotype was seen only a few times. The chain joins TRBV6-2 or TRBV6-3 to TRBJ2-1; 7 bases are shared with TRBD1. Germline CDR1 and CDR2: MNHEY and SVGEGT. V lost 4 bases to trimming and J lost 5 bases; unmatched junction nucleotides: 11. The CDR3 sequence is 16 residues long. CDR3 loop: CASSFYPDRVNNEQFF. CDR3 nucleotide sequence: TGTGCCAGCAGTTTCTATCCCGACAGGGTGAACAATGAGCAGTTCTTC.

Regarding this clonotype: With a far larger clone one base away, a read error is the likely cause. This chain connects TRBV11-3 to TRBJ2-3; D is possibly TRBD1 or TRBD2 (5 bases each). Germline V lookup: CDR1 SGHNT, CDR2 YENEEA. The CDR3 loop spans 11 amino acids. CDR3 protein: CASSRGDTRYF. For the CDR3, the DNA is TGTGCCAGCAGCCGAGGGGATACGCGGTATTTT.

This clonotype was recorded a few times. The chain carries TRBV6-2 or TRBV6-3 and TRBJ2-2; D may match TRBD1 or TRBD2 (5 bases each). The germline V and J ends were trimmed by 5 bases and 4 bases, with 14 bases remaining between them. The germline gives CDR1 MNHEY, CDR2 SVGEGT. CDR3 length: 15 residues. The CDR3 bases are TGTGCCAGCAGTGGGGACGCAGCGAGCACCGGGGAGCTGTTTTTT. Translated: CASSGDAASTGELFF.

The sample holds many counts of this clonotype. This chain links TRBV7-2 with TRBJ2-1, with TRBD2 identical over 11 bases. This CDR3 is 18 amino acids long. J was trimmed by 5 bases and V by 5 bases; bases with no gene match: 14. Germline V gene sequence: CDR1 SGHTA, CDR2 FQGNSA. The CDR3 sequence is CASSPSSPLAGDNNEQFF. CDR3 nucleotide sequence: TGTGCCAGCAGCCCTAGTTCCCCACTAGCGGGGGACAACAATGAGCAGTTCTTC.

In nucleotides, the CDR3 is TGTGCCAGCAGTTCGATCCGGACAGGACTAAACTATGGCTACACCTTC. Protein sequence: CASSSIRTGLNYGYTF. The chain uses TRBV28 and TRBJ1-2; TRBD1 matches 7 bases. The CDR3 totals 16 residues. CDR1 and CDR2 (germline): MDHEN, SYDVKM. The V segment lost 4 bases and the J segment 2 bases; nucleotides outside the gene matches: 10.

This clonotype was observed many times. V usage is TRBV19 and J usage is TRBJ1-5, with D possibly being TRBD1 (6 bases). Trimming removed 3 bases from V and 6 bases from J, with 12 bases in between. CDR1 and CDR2 (germline): LNHDA, SQIVND (reference sequence). The CDR3 contains 14 residues. The CDR3 sequence is CASSIPTGSQPQHF. The CDR3 nucleotides are TGTGCCAGTAGTATCCCGACAGGCAGTCAGCCCCAGCATTTT.

The V gene is TRBV20-1, the J gene TRBJ1-5; D ambiguous. This CDR3 spans 14 amino acids. V lost 1 base and J 1 base, leaving 8 bases between the germline ends. Germline V gene lookup returns CDR1 DFQATT and CDR2 SNEGSKA (reference sequence). The DNA of the CDR3 is TGCAGTGCTAGAGCCCCGACCAGCAATCAGCCCCAGCATTTT. This gives the protein CSARAPTSNQPQHF.

This chain links TRBV7-3 with TRBJ2-7; D gene ambiguous. The V gene's germline CDR1 is SGHTA and CDR2 FQGTGA. The ends were cut back, 5 bases at V and 3 bases at J, with 8 bases in the middle. The CDR3 totals 12 residues. The CDR3 is CASSPLVYEQYF. The DNA for the CDR3 is TGTGCCAGCAGCCCCCTCGTCTACGAGCAGTACTTC.